This T cell receptor (beta chain) appears in the sequencing data of a study of blood T cell repertoires in COVID-19. About the research overall: T cells, B-cell-depleted T cells, or PBMCs provided the cDNA or gDNA that served as material.

Only in-frame clones appear in the TCRdb table, and some are missing; sequencing was by immunoSEQ multiplex PCR. The data contain about 230,000 clones, approximately 84% of them seen just once; the ten biggest clones take up roughly 12%. The CDR3 is 15 residues long. J gave up 1 base and V 3 bases, and 5 bases lay outside the gene matches. From germline, CDR1 is DFQATT and CDR2 SNEGSKA (reference sequence). The sequence derives from a man aged 50-60 years with COVID-19, enrolled during active disease. Specimen: peripheral blood. This chain connects TRBV20-1 to TRBJ2-5; 10 bases agree with TRBD2. CDR3 nucleotides: TGCAGTGCTAGTTCTAGCGGGGGATTCCAAGAGACCCAGTACTTC. Protein product: CSASSSGGFQETQYF.